The source of this T cell receptor (beta chain) is a study of blood T cell repertoires in COVID-19. In the original processing: How many nucleated cells were present was estimated from reference gene primer amplification. Clones were read by immunoSEQ multiplex PCR, and TCRdb kept only the in-frame ones, dropping some. The V and J calls and clone size come from that table; D and trimming were worked out from the DNA. The sample has fewer than 450,000 clones, approximately 90% seen once. The CDR3 has 17 amino acids. CDR1 is SNHLY and CDR2 is FYNNEI in the germline V gene. J gave up 3 bases and V 6 bases, and 15 bases lay outside the gene matches.

The TCR comes from a woman aged 45-60 years with COVID-19, enrolled during active disease. Sequenced sample: peripheral blood. The chain is built from TRBV2 and TRBJ2-7; TRBD1 matches at 9 bases. The CDR3 is CASRIRTGTGLSYEQYF. The CDR3 DNA follows: TGTGCCAGCAGGATTCGTACCGGGACAGGGCTAAGCTACGAGCAGTACTTC.